The present entry profiles one T cell receptor (beta chain) with its context. The antigen remains undetermined. The data were obtained in a study of T cells in localized non-small cell lung cancer. General study results and limits: The greatest T cell clonality was found in uninvolved adjacent lung (higher than in tumor). Greater T cell density in blood accompanied longer overall survival. Median around 60 top-100 tumor clones were shared with paired adjacent lung.

Profiling relied on immunoSEQ multiplex PCR, and the TCRdb table lists in-frame clones only, not all of them. Among about 19,000 clones listed, roughly four fifths were seen once. This CDR3 comprises 13 residues. CDR1 is SQVTM and CDR2 is ANQGSEA in the germline V gene. The sample consisted of peripheral blood, taken before any cancer treatment. The chain couples TRBV29-1 to TRBJ1-1, with D unclear. The receptor was derived from a man aged 35 to 69 with stage I lung adenocarcinoma. This CDR3 is CTTSNGRDTEAFF. The CDR3 DNA reads TGCACCACCTCTAACGGAAGGGACACTGAAGCTTTCTTT.